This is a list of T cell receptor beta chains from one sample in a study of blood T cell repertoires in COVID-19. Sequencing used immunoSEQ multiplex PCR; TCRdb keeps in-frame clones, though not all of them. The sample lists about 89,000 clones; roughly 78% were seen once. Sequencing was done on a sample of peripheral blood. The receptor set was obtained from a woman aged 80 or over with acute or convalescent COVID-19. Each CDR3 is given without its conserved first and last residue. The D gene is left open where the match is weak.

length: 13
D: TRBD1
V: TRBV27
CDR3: ASSKRQGMDQPQH

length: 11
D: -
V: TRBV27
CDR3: ASSSYNVYEQF

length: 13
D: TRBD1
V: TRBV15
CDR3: ATSIPGQGFKGYT

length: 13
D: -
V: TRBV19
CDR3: ASSLRGSSNQPQH

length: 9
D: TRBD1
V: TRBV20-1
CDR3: SAAPTGEQF

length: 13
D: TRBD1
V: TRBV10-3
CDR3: AISAGGQGNQPQH

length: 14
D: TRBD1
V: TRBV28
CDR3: ASSFQGQGRGEKLF

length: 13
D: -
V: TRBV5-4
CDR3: ASSREAAPQETQY

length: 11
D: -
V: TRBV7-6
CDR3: ASSRRRDEKLF

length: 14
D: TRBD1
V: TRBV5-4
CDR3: ASQPGDSSGSEKLF

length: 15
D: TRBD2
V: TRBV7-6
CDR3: ASSFAAGTTNTGELF